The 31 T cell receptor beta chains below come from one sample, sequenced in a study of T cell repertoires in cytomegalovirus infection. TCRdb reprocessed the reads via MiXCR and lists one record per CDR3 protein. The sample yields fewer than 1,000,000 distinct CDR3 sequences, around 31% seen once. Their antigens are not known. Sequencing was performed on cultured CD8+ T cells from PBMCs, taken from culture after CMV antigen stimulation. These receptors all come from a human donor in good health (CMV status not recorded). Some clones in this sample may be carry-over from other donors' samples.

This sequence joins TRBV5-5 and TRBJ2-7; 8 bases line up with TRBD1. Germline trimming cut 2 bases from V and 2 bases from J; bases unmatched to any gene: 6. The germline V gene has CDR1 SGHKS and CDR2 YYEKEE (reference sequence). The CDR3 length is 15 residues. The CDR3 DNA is TGTGCCAGCAGCTTAAACAGGGGGTATACCTACGAGCAGTACTTC. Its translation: CASSLNRGYTYEQYF.

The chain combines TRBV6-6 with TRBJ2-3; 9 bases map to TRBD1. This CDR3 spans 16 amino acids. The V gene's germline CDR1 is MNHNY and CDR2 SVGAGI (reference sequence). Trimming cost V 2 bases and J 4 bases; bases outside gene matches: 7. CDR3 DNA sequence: TGTGCCAGCAGTTACCCACCCACAGGGGGCCCAGATACGCAGTATTTT. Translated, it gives CASSYPPTGGPDTQYF.

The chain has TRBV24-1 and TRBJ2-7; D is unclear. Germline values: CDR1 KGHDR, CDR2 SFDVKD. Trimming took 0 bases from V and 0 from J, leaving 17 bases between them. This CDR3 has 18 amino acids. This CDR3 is CATSDLLSGSQSSYEQYF. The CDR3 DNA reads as TGTGCCACCAGTGATTTGCTCTCCGGGTCCCAAAGCTCCTACGAGCAGTACTTC.

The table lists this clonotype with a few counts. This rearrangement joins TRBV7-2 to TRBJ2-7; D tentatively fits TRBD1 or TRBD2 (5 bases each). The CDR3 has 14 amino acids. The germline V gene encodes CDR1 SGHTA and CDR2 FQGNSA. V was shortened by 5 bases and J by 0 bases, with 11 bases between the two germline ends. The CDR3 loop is CASSTRDHSYEQYF. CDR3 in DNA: TGTGCCAGCAGCACCCGGGACCACTCCTACGAGCAGTACTTC.

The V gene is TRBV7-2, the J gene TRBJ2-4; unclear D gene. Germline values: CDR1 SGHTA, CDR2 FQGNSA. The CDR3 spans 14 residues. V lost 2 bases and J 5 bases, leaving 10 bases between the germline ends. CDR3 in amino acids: CASSLSLQENIQYF. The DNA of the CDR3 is TGTGCCAGCAGCTTAAGCCTGCAGGAAAACATTCAGTACTTC.

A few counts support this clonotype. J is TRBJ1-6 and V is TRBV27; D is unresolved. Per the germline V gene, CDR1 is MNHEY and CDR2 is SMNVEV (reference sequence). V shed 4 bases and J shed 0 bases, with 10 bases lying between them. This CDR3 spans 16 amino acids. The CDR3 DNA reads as TGTGCCAGCAGTTCAGGTTTTGCCTCCTATAATTCACCCCTCCACTTT. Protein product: CASSSGFASYNSPLHF.

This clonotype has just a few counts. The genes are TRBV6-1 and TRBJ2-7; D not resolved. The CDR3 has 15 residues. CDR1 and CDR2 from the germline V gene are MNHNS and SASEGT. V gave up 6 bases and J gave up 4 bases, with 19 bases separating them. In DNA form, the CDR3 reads TGTGCCAGCAGCCAAGGCGAACCGGGCCGTTACGAGCAGTACGTC. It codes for CASSQGEPGRYEQYV.

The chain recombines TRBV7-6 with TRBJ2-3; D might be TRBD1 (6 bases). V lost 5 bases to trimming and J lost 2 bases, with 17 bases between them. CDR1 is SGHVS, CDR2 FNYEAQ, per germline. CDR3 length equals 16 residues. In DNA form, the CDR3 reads TGTGCCAGCAGCCACAGGGCAGGGGAAGTCACAGATACGCAGTATTTT. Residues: CASSHRAGEVTDTQYF.

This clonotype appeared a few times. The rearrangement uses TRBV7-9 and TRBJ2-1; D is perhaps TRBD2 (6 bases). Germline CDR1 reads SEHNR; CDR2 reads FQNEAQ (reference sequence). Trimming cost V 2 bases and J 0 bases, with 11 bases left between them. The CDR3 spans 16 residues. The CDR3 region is CASSLRDSSSYNEQFF. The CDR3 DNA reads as TGTGCCAGCAGCTTAAGGGACTCAAGCTCCTACAATGAGCAGTTCTTC.

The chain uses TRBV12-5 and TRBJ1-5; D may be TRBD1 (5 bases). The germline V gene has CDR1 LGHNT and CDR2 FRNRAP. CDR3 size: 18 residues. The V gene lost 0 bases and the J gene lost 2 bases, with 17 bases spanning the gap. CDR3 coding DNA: TGTGCTAGTGGTTTGGTACCCCCCAGGGAGATCGGCAATCAGCCCCAGCATTTT. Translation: CASGLVPPREIGNQPQHF.

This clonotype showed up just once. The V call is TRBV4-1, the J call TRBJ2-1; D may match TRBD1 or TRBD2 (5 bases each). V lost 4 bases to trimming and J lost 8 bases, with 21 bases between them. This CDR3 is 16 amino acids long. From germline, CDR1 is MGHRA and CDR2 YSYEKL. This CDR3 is CASSPHPPARGDEQFF. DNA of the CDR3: TGCGCCAGCAGCCCACACCCCCCGGCGAGGGGCGATGAGCAGTTCTTC.

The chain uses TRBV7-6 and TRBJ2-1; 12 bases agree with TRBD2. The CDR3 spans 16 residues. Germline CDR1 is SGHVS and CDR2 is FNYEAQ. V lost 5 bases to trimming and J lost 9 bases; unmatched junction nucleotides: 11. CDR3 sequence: CASSTLAGGPSVEQFF. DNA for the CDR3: TGTGCCAGCAGCACCCTAGCGGGGGGGCCGTCGGTTGAGCAGTTCTTC.

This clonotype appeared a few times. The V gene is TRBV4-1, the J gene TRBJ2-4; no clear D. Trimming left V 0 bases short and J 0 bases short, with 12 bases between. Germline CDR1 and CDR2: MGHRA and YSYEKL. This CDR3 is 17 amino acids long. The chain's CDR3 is CASSQEVADLAKNIQYF. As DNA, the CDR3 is TGCGCCAGCAGCCAAGAGGTGGCAGATCTAGCCAAAAACATTCAGTACTTC.

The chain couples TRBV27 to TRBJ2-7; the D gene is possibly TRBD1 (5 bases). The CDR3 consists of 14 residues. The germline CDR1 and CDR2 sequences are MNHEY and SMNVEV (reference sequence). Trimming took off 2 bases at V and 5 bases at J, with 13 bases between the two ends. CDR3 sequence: CASSLGKGLDEQYF. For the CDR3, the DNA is TGTGCCAGCAGTTTAGGAAAGGGGCTTGACGAGCAGTACTTC.

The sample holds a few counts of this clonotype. DNA for the CDR3: TGTGCCAGCACCCGAGACAGCTACATGAACACTGAAGCTTTCTTT. Protein sequence: CASTRDSYMNTEAFF. V and J are TRBV12-3 or TRBV12-4 and TRBJ1-1; tentatively, D is TRBD1 (5 bases). V lost 7 bases and J 0 bases, leaving 15 bases between the germline ends. The CDR3 covers 15 residues.

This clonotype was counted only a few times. CDR3 sequence: CASSLGYTRREETQYF. DNA of the CDR3: TGTGCCAGCAGCTTAGGATACACGAGGCGCGAAGAGACCCAGTACTTC. The rearrangement links TRBV11-2 to TRBJ2-5; D gene ambiguous. Trimming took 1 base from V and 3 from J, leaving 15 bases between them. CDR1 and CDR2 from the germline V gene are SGHAT and FQNNGV. There are 16 residues in the CDR3.

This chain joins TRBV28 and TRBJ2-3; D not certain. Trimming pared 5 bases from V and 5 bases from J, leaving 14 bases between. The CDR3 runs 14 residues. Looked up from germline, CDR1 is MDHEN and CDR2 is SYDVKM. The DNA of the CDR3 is TGTGCCAGCAGTACGCCGGATACGGGAGATACGCAGTATTTT. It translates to CASSTPDTGDTQYF.

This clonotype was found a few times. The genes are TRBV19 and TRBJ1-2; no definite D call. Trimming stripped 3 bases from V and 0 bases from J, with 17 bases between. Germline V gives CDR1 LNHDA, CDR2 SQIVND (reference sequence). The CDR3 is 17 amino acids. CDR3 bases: TGTGCCAGTAGTATCGTCGACACAGCCTCGGCTAACTATGGCTACACCTTC. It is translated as CASSIVDTASANYGYTF.

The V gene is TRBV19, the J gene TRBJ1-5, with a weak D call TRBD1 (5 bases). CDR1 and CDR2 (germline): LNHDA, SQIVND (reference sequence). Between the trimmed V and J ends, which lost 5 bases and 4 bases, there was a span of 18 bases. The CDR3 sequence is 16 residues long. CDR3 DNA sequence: TGTGCCAGTAGTCCCCGACAGAACCTACTGAATCAGCCCCAGCATTTT. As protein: CASSPRQNLLNQPQHF.

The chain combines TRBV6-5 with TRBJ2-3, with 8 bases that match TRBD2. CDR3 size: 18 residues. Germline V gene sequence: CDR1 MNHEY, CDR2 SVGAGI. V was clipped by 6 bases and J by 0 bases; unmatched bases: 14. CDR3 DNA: TGTGCCAGCAGCTCCACCGAGTTTAGCGGGGTGAGCACAGATACGCAGTATTTT. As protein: CASSSTEFSGVSTDTQYF.

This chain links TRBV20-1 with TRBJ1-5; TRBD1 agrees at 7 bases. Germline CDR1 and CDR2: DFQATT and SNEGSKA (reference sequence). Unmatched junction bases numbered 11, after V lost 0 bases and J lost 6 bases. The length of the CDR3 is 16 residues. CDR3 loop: CSARELTGPFTQPQHF. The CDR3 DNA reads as TGCAGTGCTAGAGAACTGACAGGGCCTTTTACTCAGCCCCAGCATTTT.

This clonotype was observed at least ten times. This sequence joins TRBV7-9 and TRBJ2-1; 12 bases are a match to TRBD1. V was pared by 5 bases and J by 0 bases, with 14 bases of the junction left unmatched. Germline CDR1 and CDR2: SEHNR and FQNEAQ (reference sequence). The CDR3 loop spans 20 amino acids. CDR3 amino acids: CASSTPLGQGAFSSYNEQFF. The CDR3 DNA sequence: TGTGCCAGCAGCACCCCGTTGGGACAGGGGGCCTTCAGCTCCTACAATGAGCAGTTCTTC. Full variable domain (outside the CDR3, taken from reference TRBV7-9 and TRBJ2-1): DTGVSQNPRHKITKRGQNVTFRCDPISEHNRLYWYRQTLGQGPEFLTYFQNEAQLEKSRLLSDRFSAERPKGSFSTLEIQRTEQGDSAMYLCASSTPLGQGAFSSYNEQFFGPGTRLTVL.

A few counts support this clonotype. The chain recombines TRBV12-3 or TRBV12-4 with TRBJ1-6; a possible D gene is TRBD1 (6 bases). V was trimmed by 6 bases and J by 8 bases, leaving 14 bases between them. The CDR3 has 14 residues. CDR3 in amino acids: CASRAGGTDSPLHF. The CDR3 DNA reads TGTGCCAGCAGGGCGGGGGGCACGGATTCACCCCTCCACTTT.

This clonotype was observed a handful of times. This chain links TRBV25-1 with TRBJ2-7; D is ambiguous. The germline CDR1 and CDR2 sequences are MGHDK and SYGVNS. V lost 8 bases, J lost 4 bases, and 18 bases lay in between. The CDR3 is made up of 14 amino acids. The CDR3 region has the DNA TGTGCCAGCGCTCTTCGTGGTACACGGTACGAGCAGTACTTC. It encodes CASALRGTRYEQYF.

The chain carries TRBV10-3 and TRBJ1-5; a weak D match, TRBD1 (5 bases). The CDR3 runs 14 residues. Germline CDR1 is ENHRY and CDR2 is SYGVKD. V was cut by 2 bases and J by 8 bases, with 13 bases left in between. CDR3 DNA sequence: TGTGCCATCAGTGAGAGGGGCGGCGAGGAGCCCCAGCATTTT. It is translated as CAISERGGEEPQHF.

DNA for the CDR3: TGTGCCAGCAGGGGGGCCGAGGTTGATACGCAGTATTTT. Its protein product is CASRGAEVDTQYF. V is TRBV2 and J is TRBJ2-3; D might be TRBD1 (6 bases). The CDR3 loop spans 13 amino acids. Deletions cut 6 bases from V and 6 bases from J, with 13 bases between. Germline loops: CDR1 SNHLY, CDR2 FYNNEI.

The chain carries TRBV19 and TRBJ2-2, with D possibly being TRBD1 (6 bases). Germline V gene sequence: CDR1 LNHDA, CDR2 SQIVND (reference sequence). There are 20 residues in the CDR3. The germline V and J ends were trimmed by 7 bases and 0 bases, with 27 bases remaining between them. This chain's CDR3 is CASTSFTLITGIANTGELFF. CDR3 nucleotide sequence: TGTGCCAGTACCTCCTTTACCTTGATTACAGGGATCGCGAACACCGGGGAGCTGTTTTTT. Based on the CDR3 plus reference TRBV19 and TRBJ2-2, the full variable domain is DGGITQSPKYLFRKEGQNVTLSCEQNLNHDAMYWYRQDPGQGLRLIYYSQIVNDFQKGDIAEGYSVSREKKESFPLTVTSAQKNPTAFYLCASTSFTLITGIANTGELFFGEGSRLTVL.

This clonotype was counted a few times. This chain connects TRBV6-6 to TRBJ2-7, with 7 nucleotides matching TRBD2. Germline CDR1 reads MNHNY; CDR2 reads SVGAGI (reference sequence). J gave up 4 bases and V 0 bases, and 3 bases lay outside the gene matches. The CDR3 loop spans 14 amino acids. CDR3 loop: CASSYSPGGYEQYV. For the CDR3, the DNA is TGTGCCAGCAGTTACTCTCCCGGGGGGTACGAGCAGTACGTC.

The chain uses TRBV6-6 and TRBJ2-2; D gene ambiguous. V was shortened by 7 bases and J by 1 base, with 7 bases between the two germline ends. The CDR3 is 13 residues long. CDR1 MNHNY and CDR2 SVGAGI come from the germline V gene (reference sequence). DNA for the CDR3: TGTGCCAGCAAACAGCAGAACACCGGGGAGCTGTTTTTT. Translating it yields CASKQQNTGELFF.

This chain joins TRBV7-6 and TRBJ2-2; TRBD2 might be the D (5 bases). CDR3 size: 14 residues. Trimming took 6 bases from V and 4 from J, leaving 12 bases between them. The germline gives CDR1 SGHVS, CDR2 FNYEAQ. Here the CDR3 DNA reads TGTGCCAGCAGTATCACGGAGGCCACCGGGGAGCTGTTTTTT. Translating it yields CASSITEATGELFF.

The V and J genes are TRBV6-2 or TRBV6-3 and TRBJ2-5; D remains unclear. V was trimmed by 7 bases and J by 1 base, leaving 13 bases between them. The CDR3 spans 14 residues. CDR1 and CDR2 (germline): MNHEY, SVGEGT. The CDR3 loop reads CASTLRGFQETQYF. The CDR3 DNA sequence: TGTGCCAGCACCCTAAGAGGTTTCCAAGAGACCCAGTACTTC.